The rows below give T cell receptor beta chains drawn from one sample of a study of cytomegalovirus exposure and HLA in healthy donors. Repertoires were generated with immunoSEQ multiplex PCR, while TCRdb's copy carries only in-frame clones and drops some. The sample includes 100,000 to 150,000 clones, more than 75% of them seen just once. The sequencing input was PBMCs. These TCRs come from a man between 18 and 29 years old in good health and CMV-seronegative. The CDR3 runs from the conserved cysteine through the conserved F or W. The order of the fields is J gene, D gene, clone size, V gene, CDR3 protein. D genes are given only for firm matches. Clone size, where shown, is once, few, many, or a class for clones that have expanded.

J: TRBJ1-3
D: -
size: -
V: TRBV19
CDR3: CASSNLRTAGNTIYF

J: TRBJ1-1
D: -
size: once
V: TRBV7-8
CDR3: CASSLEGRENTEAFF

J: TRBJ2-1
D: -
size: -
V: TRBV5-1
CDR3: CASSQTTSSYNEQFF

J: TRBJ2-3
D: TRBD2
size: once
V: TRBV6-1
CDR3: CASKSGGWSDTQYF

J: TRBJ1-5
D: -
size: -
V: TRBV6-1
CDR3: CASSAEYSNQPQHF

J: TRBJ1-6
D: TRBD1
size: -
V: TRBV14
CDR3: CASSLGQFFSSYNSPLHF

J: TRBJ2-3
D: -
size: once
V: TRBV30
CDR3: CAWGGQRSDTQYF

J: TRBJ1-2
D: TRBD1
size: few
V: TRBV19
CDR3: CASSPGQGARGYTF

J: TRBJ1-5
D: TRBD1
size: -
V: TRBV6-5
CDR3: CATKGQSNQPQHF

J: TRBJ1-2
D: -
size: medium-sized
V: TRBV11-2
CDR3: CASSLDRFTTNYGYTF

J: TRBJ2-5
D: TRBD2
size: -
V: TRBV9
CDR3: CASSPSRISGGNQETQYF

J: TRBJ2-3
D: TRBD2
size: -
V: TRBV2
CDR3: CASRPTSGSTDTQYF

J: TRBJ2-2
D: TRBD1
size: -
V: TRBV7-9
CDR3: CASSATGGAAGELFF

J: TRBJ1-2
D: -
size: -
V: TRBV7-2
CDR3: CASSFVSGDGYTF

J: TRBJ2-1
D: TRBD2
size: once
V: TRBV5-4
CDR3: CASSLDFPSGGASEQFF

J: TRBJ2-7
D: TRBD1
size: once
V: TRBV6-1
CDR3: CASSEGTGYLSYEQYF

J: TRBJ2-1
D: TRBD1
size: -
V: TRBV5-1
CDR3: CASSSGQGGNEQFF

J: TRBJ2-1
D: TRBD2
size: -
V: TRBV30
CDR3: CAWSVGLAESYNEQFF

J: TRBJ1-1
D: -
size: -
V: TRBV5-1
CDR3: CASNRAGGLITEAFF

J: TRBJ2-7
D: -
size: -
V: TRBV5-1
CDR3: CASSLERLAGDSYEQYF

J: TRBJ2-7
D: TRBD1
size: -
V: TRBV14
CDR3: CASRKTGLSYEQYF

J: TRBJ1-2
D: TRBD1
size: -
V: TRBV2
CDR3: CASSDSDRGPGYTF

J: TRBJ2-1
D: TRBD2
size: -
V: TRBV2
CDR3: CASSEVLAGARRNEQFF

J: TRBJ1-2
D: -
size: few
V: TRBV30
CDR3: CAWSTGIYGYTF

J: TRBJ2-1
D: TRBD1
size: -
V: TRBV5-1
CDR3: CASSWDSPSYNEQFF

J: TRBJ1-5
D: -
size: -
V: TRBV2
CDR3: CASSEDPNRGGSNQPQHF

J: TRBJ2-5
D: TRBD1
size: -
V: TRBV6-1
CDR3: CASTGLGQGQETQYF

J: TRBJ1-1
D: -
size: -
V: TRBV7-2
CDR3: CASSLGRGGDTEAFF

J: TRBJ1-2
D: -
size: once
V: TRBV5-1
CDR3: CASSLDPGTSGYTF

J: TRBJ2-5
D: -
size: -
V: TRBV4-1
CDR3: CASSQVRGETQYF

J: TRBJ1-2
D: TRBD1
size: -
V: TRBV18
CDR3: CASSPPGQGYGYTF

J: TRBJ1-4
D: -
size: -
V: TRBV6-1
CDR3: CASRAGTSLGEKLFF

J: TRBJ2-5
D: TRBD2
size: -
V: TRBV9
CDR3: CASSVGIAGGPRETQYF